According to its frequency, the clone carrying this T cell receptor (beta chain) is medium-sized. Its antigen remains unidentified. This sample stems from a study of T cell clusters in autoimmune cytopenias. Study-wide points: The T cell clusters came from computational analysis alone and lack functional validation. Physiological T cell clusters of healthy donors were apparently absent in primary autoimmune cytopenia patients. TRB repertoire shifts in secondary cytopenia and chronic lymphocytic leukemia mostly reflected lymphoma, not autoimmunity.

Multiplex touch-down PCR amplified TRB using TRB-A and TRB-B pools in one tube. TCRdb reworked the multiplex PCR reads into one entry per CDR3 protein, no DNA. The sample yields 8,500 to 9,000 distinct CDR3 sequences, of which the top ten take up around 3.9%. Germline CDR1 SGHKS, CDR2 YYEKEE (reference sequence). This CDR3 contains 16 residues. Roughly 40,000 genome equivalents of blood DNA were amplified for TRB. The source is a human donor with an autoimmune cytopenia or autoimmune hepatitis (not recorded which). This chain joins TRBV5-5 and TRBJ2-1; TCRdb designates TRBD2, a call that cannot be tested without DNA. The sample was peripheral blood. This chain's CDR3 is CASSIELAGHGNEQFF. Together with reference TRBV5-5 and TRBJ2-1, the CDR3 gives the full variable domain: DAGVTQSPTHLIKTRGQQVTLRCSPISGHKSVSWYQQVLGQGPQFIFQYYEKEERGRGNFPDRFSARQFPNYSSELNVNALLLGDSALYLCASSIELAGHGNEQFFGPGTRLTVL.